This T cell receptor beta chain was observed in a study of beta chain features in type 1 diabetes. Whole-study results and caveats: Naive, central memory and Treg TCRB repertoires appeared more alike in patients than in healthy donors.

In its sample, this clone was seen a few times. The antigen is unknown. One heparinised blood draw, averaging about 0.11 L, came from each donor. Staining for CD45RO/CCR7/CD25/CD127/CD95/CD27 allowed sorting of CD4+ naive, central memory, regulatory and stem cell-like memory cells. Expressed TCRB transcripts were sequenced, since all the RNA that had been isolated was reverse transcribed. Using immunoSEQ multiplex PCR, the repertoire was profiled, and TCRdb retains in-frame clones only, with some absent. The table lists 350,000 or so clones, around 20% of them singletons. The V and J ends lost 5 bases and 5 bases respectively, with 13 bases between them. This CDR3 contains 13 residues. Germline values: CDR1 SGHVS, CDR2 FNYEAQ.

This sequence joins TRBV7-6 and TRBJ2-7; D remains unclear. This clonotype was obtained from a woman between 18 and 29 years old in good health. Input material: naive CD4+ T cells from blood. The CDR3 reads CASSPVLVHEQYF. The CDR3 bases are TGTGCCAGCAGCCCAGTGCTGGTACACGAGCAGTACTTC.